This T cell receptor beta chain was obtained from a study of T-cell memory formation after mild COVID-19. Study findings and constraints: While clones contracting from day 15 to 85 were balanced between CD4 and CD8, later expanders leaned CD4+. Clones that contracted clustered mainly in CM and EM if CD4+ and in EMRA if CD8+. Some clones that responded were present in memory (sampled pre-infection), which suggests cross-reactive memory joined.

TCR alpha and TCR beta cDNA libraries carrying sample barcodes and UMIs were produced by 5'RACE using constant-segment primers. TCRdb processed the 5' RACE reads anew with MiXCR; each CDR3 protein has one entry. The sample has about 290,000 distinct CDR3 sequences; about 15% are singletons. Germline V CDR1 and CDR2: MNHEY, SVGEGT. The CDR3 has 14 residues. With 6 bases clipped from V and 5 bases from J, the junction kept 7 bases outside the gene matches. Comment on this clonotype: Its antigen is currently unknown.

The rearrangement uses TRBV6-2 or TRBV6-3 and TRBJ1-2; TRBD1 matches at 9 bases. The sequence came from a man younger than 35 who had mild COVID-19 (a few samples of this study predate the infection). Cell type and time point are not known. Input material: PBMCs or a T cell subset sorted from them (not recorded which). The CDR3 nucleotides read TGTGCCAGCAGGGTGATGGGACAGGGTTATGGCTACACCTTC. It is translated as CASRVMGQGYGYTF.